One sample yielded the 5 T cell receptor beta chains listed below, sequenced in a study of human T cells and chemical hapten exposure. Each CDR3 protein is one row after TCRdb ran MiXCR on the RACE reads. The sample contains 150,000 to 200,000 distinct CDR3 sequences, roughly 30% of which appear only once. Described time point: pre-sensitization, week 0. Treatment indicated: therapeutic diphenylcyclopropenone sensitization with weekly scalp DPC. The sample in question was whole blood, obtained in connection with sensitization to the hapten diphenylcyclopropenone (DPC). All receptors derive from a woman in her 30s with alopecia areata. Some clones in this sample may be carry-over from other donors' samples.

This clonotype was detected a few times. V and J are TRBV28 and TRBJ2-7; 11 bases agree with TRBD1. V lost 4 bases, J lost 0 bases, and 5 bases stayed unmatched. The germline V gene encodes CDR1 MDHEN and CDR2 SYDVKM. The CDR3 totals 16 residues. Here the CDR3 reads CASSSPGQGVSYEQYF. Here the CDR3 DNA reads TGTGCCAGCAGTTCCCCGGGACAGGGGGTCTCCTACGAGCAGTACTTC.

This chain links TRBV2 with TRBJ1-2; TRBD1 agrees at 11 bases. The CDR3 length is 14 residues. Losses at the gene ends were 8 bases for V and 4 bases for J; bases not matched to a gene: 6. Germline V lookup: CDR1 SNHLY, CDR2 FYNNEI. The CDR3 DNA follows: TGTGCCAGCCACACCGGACAGGGGGCCTATGGCTACACCTTC. Protein: CASHTGQGAYGYTF.

This sequence joins TRBV7-3 and TRBJ2-2, with 11 bases fitting TRBD2. This CDR3 comprises 17 residues. CDR1 and CDR2 (germline): SGHTA, FQGTGA. The trim removed 6 bases at V and 0 bases at J, leaving 6 bases unmatched. The CDR3 DNA follows: TGTGCCAGCAGATCAGGACTAGCGGGCGCGAACACCGGGGAGCTGTTTTTT. This codes for CASRSGLAGANTGELFF.

This rearrangement joins TRBV4-3 to TRBJ1-1, with 7 bases matching TRBD1. Germline V gives CDR1 LGHNA, CDR2 YSLEER. The CDR3 contains 15 residues. With 5 bases clipped from V and 5 bases from J, the junction kept 11 bases outside the gene matches. CDR3 DNA: TGCGCCAGCAGCTTATGGGGGTCAGGGGGAACTGAAGCTTTCTTT. Protein: CASSLWGSGGTEAFF.

The chain links TRBV6-2 or TRBV6-3 to TRBJ1-1; D gene uncertain. Germline lookup yields CDR1 MNHEY and CDR2 SVGEGT. Trimming pared 1 base from V and 1 base from J, leaving 4 bases between. This CDR3 is 13 amino acids long. The chain's CDR3 is CASSYFPNTEAFF. The CDR3 DNA reads TGTGCCAGCAGTTACTTCCCGAACACTGAAGCTTTCTTT.